This T cell receptor beta chain was documented in a study of T cells after yellow fever vaccination. Regarding the study as a whole: Post-booster samples contained most primary-vaccination clones (nearly 98% CD4, approximately 88% CD8).

This clonotype was observed a few times. The antigen is undetermined. Template switching by 5'RACE produced TCR cDNA, adding a universal primer site and UMIs. TCRdb analysed the 5' RACE reads with MiXCR anew, one entry per CDR3 protein. Of hundreds of thousands of distinct CDR3 sequences listed, about 12% are singletons. This CDR3 spans 13 amino acids. The V gene lost 2 bases and the J gene lost 4 bases, with 8 bases spanning the gap. The receptor was isolated from a man aged 25-45 years who received the YFV17D yellow fever vaccine. The chain is built from TRBV12-3 or TRBV12-4 and TRBJ1-1, with D unclear. The source material was PBMCs, sampled on the day of the yellow fever booster vaccination. CDR3 in amino acids: CASSLRPGTEAFF. The CDR3 DNA follows: TGTGCCAGCAGTTTAAGGCCCGGCACTGAAGCTTTCTTT.